This T cell receptor beta chain derives from a study of T cells in Graves' hyperthyroidism and ophthalmopathy. The sample holds many counts of this clonotype. Amplification of TCR beta CDR3 regions used RNA as the template. HTBI primers were the set used in a first-round RT-PCR of the TCR CDR3. MiXCR was run by TCRdb on the multiplex PCR reads, yielding one entry per CDR3 protein. The sample includes about 520,000 distinct CDR3 sequences, about 24% of them seen just once. This CDR3 has 15 amino acids. Trimming removed 6 bases at V and 0 bases at J, with 14 bases between. The chain combines TRBV12-3 or TRBV12-4 with TRBJ1-1; no reliable D call. The sample consisted of blood. This sequence originates from a woman aged 25 to 39 with Graves' ophthalmopathy. Written as DNA, the CDR3 is TGTGCCAGCAGCCCCGACCGAACCATGAACACTGAAGCTTTCTTT. Protein product: CASSPDRTMNTEAFF.